This TCR beta chain is drawn from a study of blood T cells in healthy people across ages. Per sample, at least 6 micrograms of total RNA were extracted. The authors ran a second PCR of 7 to 11 cycles using a sample-barcoded 5' primer and a J-beta primer mix. TCRdb recomputed calls from the 5' RACE reads with MiXCR, one row per CDR3 protein. The sample comprises about 970,000 distinct CDR3 sequences, about 51% of which are singletons, and 20% to 25% rests with the top ten. Details on this clonotype: Its antigen is unknown.

General study findings and limits: With naive T cell percentage, TCR beta diversity showed a strong correlation. From one million sequenced T cells, diversity estimates were lower bounds. Comparison with aged donors showed that long-lived donors had more naive CD4+ cells and higher diversity.

CDR1 is SQVTM, CDR2 ANQGSEA, per germline. The CDR3 totals 13 residues. Trimming stripped 7 bases from V and 2 bases from J, with 14 bases between. The chain employs TRBV29-1 and TRBJ1-2; D possibly corresponds to TRBD1 (5 bases). The sequencing input was blood. The TCR comes from a woman in her fifties or sixties in good health. CDR3 region: CSGEGWGNYGYTF. The CDR3 nucleotides are TGCAGCGGTGAGGGGTGGGGAAACTATGGCTACACCTTC.